The text below deals with one T cell receptor beta chain. This specimen belongs to a study of response to subunit inactivated influenza vaccine. The V and J ends lost 6 bases and 0 bases respectively, with 5 bases between them. The CDR3 loop spans 12 amino acids. Germline V gives CDR1 MNHEY, CDR2 SVGAGI. TCRdb re-called the RT-PCR reads through MiXCR, storing one row per CDR3 protein. This table has about 540,000 distinct CDR3 sequences, 20% to 25% appearing once. In addition, the sample was reused for a study of T cells expressing NK-cell markers. That publication notes: The TCR beta cDNA came from 5'RACE template switching with UMIs.

The sample consisted of CD4+ T cells sorted from PBMCs, taken approximately 13 days after vaccination. V and J are TRBV6-5 and TRBJ1-2; D gene ambiguous. The TCR sequence derives from a man aged 50 or older who received an inactivated influenza vaccine. CDR3 protein: CASRQSNYGYTF. The CDR3 nucleotides read TGTGCCAGCAGACAGTCTAACTATGGCTACACCTTC.